These 18 T cell receptor beta chains came from one sample sequenced in a study of shared clonotypes between healthy human individuals. Sequencing was performed with immunoSEQ multiplex PCR; in TCRdb, only in-frame clones are kept and a portion is missing. The sample has fewer than 2.5 million clones, approximately 93% seen once; the top ten hold about 0.39%. The sequencing sample was made of naive CD4+ T cells from PBMCs. Regarding subset: CD45RA+ positively selected. The receptors come from a man younger than 30 in good health. Some clones in this sample may be carry-over from other donors' samples.

The J gene is TRBJ1-1, the V gene TRBV6-5; no clear D gene. V lost 4 bases and J 1 base, leaving 13 bases between the germline ends. The germline CDR1 and CDR2 sequences are MNHEY and SVGAGI. This CDR3 is built from 15 residues. As DNA, the CDR3 is TGTGCCAGCAGTTCAGGTGGTAGGACGAACACTGAAGCTTTCTTT. Translated: CASSSGGRTNTEAFF.

Turning to this clone: Other DNA variants within this sample encode the same CDR3. This chain joins TRBV5-1 and TRBJ2-7; 11 bases are a match to TRBD2. Per the germline V gene, CDR1 is SGHRS and CDR2 is YFSETQ. This CDR3 is built from 16 residues. J was trimmed by 1 base and V by 2 bases; bases with no gene match: 5. In DNA form, the CDR3 reads TGCGCCAGCAGCTTAGGGACTAGCGGACTTTCCTACGAGCAGTACTTC. Amino acids: CASSLGTSGLSYEQYF. The full variable domain, in which reference TRBV5-1 and TRBJ2-7 provide the parts outside the CDR3, is KAGVTQTPRYLIKTRGQQVTLSCSPISGHRSVSWYQQTPGQGLQFLFEYFSETQRNKGNFPGRFSGRQFSNSRSEMNVSTLELGDSALYLCASSLGTSGLSYEQYFGPGTRLTVT.

CDR3 sequence (DNA): TGTGCCAGCAGTCACGCTAGCGGGAGGGCCAGGGAGACCCAGTACTTC. Translating it yields CASSHASGRARETQYF. The V and J genes are TRBV2 and TRBJ2-5; 12 positions match TRBD2. Germline V gene sequence: CDR1 SNHLY, CDR2 FYNNEI. The CDR3 is 16 amino acids. Trimming at V came to 5 bases and at J to 5 bases, leaving 9 bases not matched to a gene.

The rearrangement joins TRBV27 to TRBJ1-2, with 8 bases lining up with TRBD1. The V gene end was trimmed by 2 bases and the J gene end by 3 bases; junction bases not matched to a gene: 5. The germline V gene has CDR1 MNHEY and CDR2 SMNVEV (reference sequence). The CDR3 has 15 residues. The CDR3 nucleotides are TGTGCCAGCAGTTTAAAGCAGGGGGCGGACTATGGCTACACCTTC. This translates into CASSLKQGADYGYTF.

This chain uses TRBV27 with TRBJ2-5, with D perhaps matching TRBD1 (8 bases). The germline V gene encodes CDR1 MNHEY and CDR2 SMNVEV (reference sequence). The CDR3 runs 15 residues. The V gene lost 3 bases and the J gene lost 4 bases, with 15 bases spanning the gap. The chain's CDR3 is CASSFRQGRGETQYF. Here the CDR3 DNA reads TGTGCCAGCAGTTTCAGACAGGGGAGGGGAGAGACCCAGTACTTC.

This rearrangement joins TRBV14 to TRBJ2-5; the D is unclear. CDR3 length: 16 amino acids. Germline V CDR1 and CDR2: SGHDN, FVKESK. The V end lost 0 bases, the J end lost 4 bases, and 15 bases lay between the germline ends. This CDR3 reads CASSQEARVSAETQYF. Written as DNA, the CDR3 is TGTGCCAGCAGCCAAGAGGCTAGAGTATCAGCAGAGACCCAGTACTTC.

The gene calls are TRBV7-2 and TRBJ1-1, with a possible D match to TRBD1 (6 bases). V dropped 3 bases and J dropped 4 bases, with 12 bases sitting between them. CDR1 and CDR2 from the germline V gene are SGHTA and FQGNSA. CDR3 size: 14 residues. CDR3: CTSSFTDSTTEAFF. CDR3 coding DNA: TGTACCAGCAGCTTTACGGACAGTACCACTGAAGCTTTCTTT.

V usage is TRBV2 and J usage is TRBJ1-2; D perhaps matches TRBD1 (5 bases). The V end was cut by 5 bases, the J end by 0 bases, with 13 bases between. The CDR3 is 15 residues long. From germline, CDR1 is SNHLY and CDR2 FYNNEI. The CDR3 nucleotides read TGTGCCAGCAGTCCAACCGGACAAACTAACTATGGCTACACCTTC. It translates to CASSPTGQTNYGYTF.

The chain is built from TRBV7-3 and TRBJ1-1, with 7 bases lining up with TRBD1. V trimming: 2 bases; J trimming: 1 base; junction bases outside the gene matches: 13. The CDR3 is made up of 18 amino acids. Germline assignment: CDR1 SGHTA and CDR2 FQGTGA. The CDR3, as DNA: TGTGCCAGCAGCTTAGGGAGGGGTCGACAGGGCCCGAACACTGAAGCTTTCTTT. This sequence encodes CASSLGRGRQGPNTEAFF.

The rearrangement links TRBV18 to TRBJ1-2, with D unclear. V was shortened by 2 bases and J by 6 bases, with 13 bases between the two germline ends. This CDR3 contains 14 residues. The V gene's germline CDR1 is KGHSH and CDR2 LQKENI. The CDR3 region has the DNA TGTGCCAGCTCACCAGGACGAGGATGGGATGGCTACACCTTC. Amino acid sequence: CASSPGRGWDGYTF.

In its sample, this clone was seen once. The rearrangement joins TRBV19 to TRBJ1-5; 8 bases are a match to TRBD1. This CDR3 is 15 amino acids long. Germline assignment: CDR1 LNHDA and CDR2 SQIVND (reference sequence). Losses at the gene ends were 7 bases for V and 3 bases for J; bases not matched to a gene: 8. CDR3 bases: TGTGCCAGTATTGGACAGGGAGGGATCAATCAGCCCCAGCATTTT. Its translation is CASIGQGGINQPQHF.

The chain is built from TRBV5-1 and TRBJ2-7; tentatively, D is TRBD2 (5 bases). Per germline, CDR1 SGHRS and CDR2 YFSETQ. This CDR3 is built from 15 residues. The V end was cut by 0 bases, the J end by 5 bases, with 15 bases between. The CDR3, as DNA: TGCGCCAGCAGCTTGGGCCAACCGGGGTTTAACGAGCAGTACTTC. It specifies CASSLGQPGFNEQYF.

The CDR3 protein is CASSEGVAGGSQFF. DNA for the CDR3: TGTGCCAGCAGTGAAGGGGTAGCGGGCGGGAGTCAGTTCTTC. J is TRBJ2-1 and V is TRBV2; 7 nucleotides match TRBD2. The ends lost 1 base at V and 13 bases at J; junction bases unmatched: 10. Per germline, CDR1 SNHLY and CDR2 FYNNEI. The CDR3 length is 14 residues.

The V gene is TRBV5-4, the J gene TRBJ1-2; D may be TRBD1 (5 bases). This CDR3 spans 14 amino acids. The V and J ends lost 4 bases and 8 bases respectively, with 18 bases between them. Germline V CDR1 and CDR2: SGHNT, YYREEE (reference sequence). CDR3 region: CASSPTRGSVGYTF. The DNA of the CDR3 is TGTGCCAGCAGCCCTACTAGGGGTTCGGTAGGCTACACCTTC. Full variable domain (rest looked up from reference TRBV5-4 and TRBJ1-2): ETGVTQSPTHLIKTRGQQVTLRCSSQSGHNTVSWYQQALGQGPQFIFQYYREEENGRGNFPPRFSGLQFPNYSSELNVNALELDDSALYLCASSPTRGSVGYTFGSGTRLTVV.

The rearrangement links TRBV18 to TRBJ1-1; D gene unclear. Germline CDR1 KGHSH, CDR2 LQKENI. The CDR3 length is 14 residues. V was cut by 1 base and J by 0 bases, with 6 bases left in between. CDR3 nucleotide sequence: TGTGCCAGCTCACCACAGATCATGAACACTGAAGCTTTCTTT. This gives the protein CASSPQIMNTEAFF.

This clone was counted once. The chain joins TRBV29-1 to TRBJ2-1; the match to TRBD1 covers 8 bases. The CDR3 runs 11 residues. Germline values: CDR1 SQVTM, CDR2 ANQGSEA. Trimming cost V 5 bases and J 11 bases; bases outside gene matches: 5. This chain's CDR3 is CSVTTGGQQFF. The CDR3 bases are TGCAGCGTTACTACAGGGGGTCAGCAGTTCTTC.

This sequence joins TRBV6-4 and TRBJ2-2; a possible D gene is TRBD2 (6 bases). Per germline, CDR1 MRHNA and CDR2 SNTAGT. There are 14 residues in the CDR3. Trimming shortened V by 8 bases and J by 2 bases, and 12 bases separated the two germline ends. This chain's CDR3 is CASRRELNTGELFF. The CDR3 nucleotides read TGTGCCAGCCGACGGGAGCTAAACACCGGGGAGCTGTTTTTT.

The V and J genes are TRBV29-1 and TRBJ2-4, with D hard to call. The V end was cut by 4 bases, the J end by 1 base, with 8 bases between. The V gene's germline CDR1 is SQVTM and CDR2 ANQGSEA. The CDR3 is 13 residues long. The CDR3 protein is CSVVEWAKNIQYF. The DNA of the CDR3 is TGCAGCGTTGTCGAGTGGGCCAAAAACATTCAGTACTTC.